These 17 T cell receptor beta chains originate from one sample sequenced in a study of CD8 T cells in ankylosing spondylitis. Each CDR3 protein gets one entry after TCRdb re-called the 5' RACE reads with MiXCR. There are a few hundred thousand distinct CDR3 sequences in the sample; roughly 8% occur only once, and about 14% lies in the top ten. Study conclusions and caveats: It appeared that ankylosing spondylitis blood was characterized by a TCR beta motif of several highly homologous variants.

For these TCRs, the target antigens are not known. The sample comprised blood, either unsorted or a sorted T cell fraction (not recorded which). The source is a male donor with ankylosing spondylitis.

This clonotype was observed a few times. The genes are TRBV12-3 or TRBV12-4 and TRBJ2-5; D uncertain. The CDR3 contains 11 residues. V lost 7 bases to trimming and J lost 2 bases, with 5 bases between them. CDR3 amino acids: CASTEQETQYF. In nucleotides, the CDR3 is TGTGCCAGCACGGAGCAAGAGACCCAGTACTTC.

The chain combines TRBV12-5 with TRBJ2-7; 10 nucleotides align to TRBD2. V lost 6 bases to trimming and J lost 2 bases; unmatched junction nucleotides: 7. The CDR3 is made up of 15 amino acids. The germline gives CDR1 LGHNT, CDR2 FRNRAP. CDR3 nucleotide sequence: TGTGCTAGTGGGGCCCGGACTAGCGGCACCTACGAGCAGTACTTC. Its protein is CASGARTSGTYEQYF.

The genes are TRBV20-1 and TRBJ1-5, with 7 nucleotides matching TRBD1. CDR3 length: 15 residues. The V gene end was trimmed by 3 bases and the J gene end by 2 bases; junction bases not matched to a gene: 7. Germline V CDR1 and CDR2: DFQATT, SNEGSKA (reference sequence). Here the CDR3 DNA reads TGCAGTGCTAGTCACAGGGGACCGCGCAATCAGCCCCAGCATTTT. Translating gives CSASHRGPRNQPQHF.

This clonotype was found a few times. The V and J genes are TRBV10-3 and TRBJ2-7; D may match TRBD1 or TRBD2 (5 bases each). Germline lookup yields CDR1 ENHRY and CDR2 SYGVKD. The CDR3 extends over 13 amino acids. Trimming removed 4 bases from V and 2 bases from J, with 9 bases in between. For the CDR3, the DNA is TGTGCCATCAGTGGAGGGGAGCCCTACGAGCAGTACTTC. This translates into CAISGGEPYEQYF.

This clonotype appeared a few times. V is TRBV7-9 and J is TRBJ1-1; D ambiguous. Trimming cost V 2 bases and J 7 bases, with 11 bases left between them. This CDR3 has 13 amino acids. Per the germline V gene, CDR1 is SEHNR and CDR2 is FQNEAQ (reference sequence). CDR3 DNA sequence: TGTGCCAGCAGCTTATCTTCCGGACTTGAAGCTTTCTTT. It is translated as CASSLSSGLEAFF.

The chain has TRBV20-1 and TRBJ2-1; no reliable D call. Germline CDR1 is DFQATT and CDR2 is SNEGSKA (reference sequence). Trimming removed 0 bases at V and 5 bases at J, with 8 bases between. This CDR3 is built from 13 residues. CDR3 loop: CSARDGRNNEQFF. The CDR3 region has the DNA TGCAGTGCTAGAGATGGCCGGAACAATGAGCAGTTCTTC.

This clonotype has ten or more counts. The chain uses TRBV20-1 and TRBJ2-5; tentatively, D is TRBD1 (6 bases). CDR1 and CDR2 (germline): DFQATT, SNEGSKA (reference sequence). The CDR3 is made up of 14 amino acids. CDR3 nucleotide sequence: TGCGGATTGAGACAGGTCGGGGCGGTTGAGACCCAGTACTTC. This translates into CGLRQVGAVETQYF.

V and J are TRBV7-3 and TRBJ2-7; possible D gene TRBD2, 5 bases. Germline values: CDR1 SGHTA, CDR2 FQGTGA. The V end was cut by 2 bases, the J end by 0 bases, with 11 bases between. CDR3 length: 15 amino acids. The CDR3 loop reads CASSLARGPSYEQYF. CDR3 sequence (DNA): TGTGCCAGCAGCTTAGCCCGAGGGCCCTCCTACGAGCAGTACTTC.

The CDR3 spells CASRTSRGNTEAFF. In nucleotides, the CDR3 is TGCGCCAGCAGAACCTCACGAGGGAACACTGAAGCTTTCTTT. The chain uses TRBV4-1 and TRBJ1-1; D gene ambiguous. The CDR3 loop spans 14 amino acids. Trimming stripped 6 bases from V and 1 base from J, with 12 bases between. The germline CDR1 and CDR2 sequences are MGHRA and YSYEKL.

This clonotype occurred a few times. The V and J genes are TRBV20-1 and TRBJ1-4, with a possible D match to TRBD1 (5 bases). Germline V lookup: CDR1 DFQATT, CDR2 SNEGSKA (reference sequence). The CDR3 is made up of 14 amino acids. V was cut by 5 bases and J by 0 bases, with 10 bases left in between. The CDR3 region is CSAHGGATNEKLFF. The CDR3 bases are TGCAGTGCTCACGGGGGGGCAACTAATGAAAAACTGTTTTTT.

A few counts support this clonotype. The V call is TRBV27, the J call TRBJ2-1, with 11 bases identical to TRBD1. Germline V CDR1 and CDR2: MNHEY, SMNVEV (reference sequence). The CDR3 extends over 14 amino acids. The V segment lost 7 bases and the J segment 7 bases; nucleotides outside the gene matches: 6. The CDR3: CASTLRDRGNEQFF. The CDR3, as DNA: TGTGCCAGCACCCTCCGGGACAGGGGGAATGAGCAGTTCTTC.

V gene TRBV18 combines with J gene TRBJ2-3; 9 bases agree with TRBD1. Trimming removed 2 bases from V and 3 bases from J; junction bases left unmatched: 9. In germline, CDR1 is KGHSH, CDR2 LQKENI. This CDR3 comprises 17 residues. CDR3 sequence reads: CASSPATGQGSTDTQYF. Here the CDR3 DNA reads TGTGCCAGCTCACCAGCGACGGGACAGGGCTCAACAGATACGCAGTATTTT.

This clonotype appeared many times. The chain carries TRBV29-1 and TRBJ2-5; the match to TRBD1 covers 9 bases. CDR1 and CDR2 from the germline V gene are SQVTM and ANQGSEA. V was pared by 7 bases and J by 5 bases, with 8 bases of the junction left unmatched. This CDR3 is built from 13 residues. CDR3 bases: TGCAGCGGCCGGGACAGGGTGGAGGAGACCCAGTACTTC. It specifies CSGRDRVEETQYF.

This clonotype was detected a few times. The chain joins TRBV18 to TRBJ2-4; no definite D call. V lost 3 bases and J 5 bases, leaving 5 bases between the germline ends. The CDR3 runs 12 residues. CDR1 is KGHSH, CDR2 LQKENI, per germline. The CDR3 nucleotides read TGTGCCAGCTCACCTTTTGAAAACATTCAGTACTTC. Its translation: CASSPFENIQYF.

This rearrangement joins TRBV7-6 to TRBJ2-7, with D possibly TRBD2 on 6 matching bases. CDR3 length: 13 amino acids. V was clipped by 2 bases and J by 7 bases, with 12 bases between them. In germline, CDR1 is SGHVS, CDR2 FNYEAQ. CDR3 coding DNA: TGTGCCAGCAGCTTATCGGGAGTCGGAGAGCAGTACTTC. Protein sequence: CASSLSGVGEQYF.

This clonotype was observed a few times. This chain links TRBV27 with TRBJ2-5; D is unclear. The V end was cut by 5 bases, the J end by 2 bases, with 18 bases between. There are 16 residues in the CDR3. CDR1 and CDR2 from the germline V gene are MNHEY and SMNVEV (reference sequence). The CDR3 bases are TGTGCCAGCAGTCCACGGACCACGCCAATTCAAGAGACCCAGTACTTC. The encoded protein is CASSPRTTPIQETQYF.

This clonotype has just a few counts. This chain's CDR3 is CASSPTTPNQPQHF. The CDR3 region has the DNA TGTGCCAGCAGTCCCACTACCCCCAATCAGCCCCAGCATTTT. V is TRBV12-3 or TRBV12-4 and J is TRBJ1-5; no definite D call. The CDR3 spans 14 residues. V lost 5 bases and J 3 bases, leaving 11 bases between the germline ends.